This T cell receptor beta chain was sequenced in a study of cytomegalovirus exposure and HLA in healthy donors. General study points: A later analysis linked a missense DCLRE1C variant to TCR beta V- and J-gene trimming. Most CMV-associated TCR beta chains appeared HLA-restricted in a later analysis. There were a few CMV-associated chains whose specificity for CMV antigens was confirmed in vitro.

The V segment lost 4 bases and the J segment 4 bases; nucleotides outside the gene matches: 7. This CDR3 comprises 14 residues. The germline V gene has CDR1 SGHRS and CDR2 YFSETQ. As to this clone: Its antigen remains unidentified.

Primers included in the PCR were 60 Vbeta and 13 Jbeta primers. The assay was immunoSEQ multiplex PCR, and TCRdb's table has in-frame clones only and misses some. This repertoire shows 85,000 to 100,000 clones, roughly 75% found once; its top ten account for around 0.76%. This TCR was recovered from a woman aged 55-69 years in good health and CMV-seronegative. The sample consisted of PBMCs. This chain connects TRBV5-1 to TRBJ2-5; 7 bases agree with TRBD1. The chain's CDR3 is CASSAGSGGETQYF. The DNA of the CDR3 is TGCGCCAGCAGCGCCGGATCAGGGGGAGAGACCCAGTACTTC.